The source of this TCR beta chain is a study of spatial heterogeneity in lung cancer. Study-level information: Unique TCR and UMI combinations averaged more than ten appearances each in raw reads.

This sample's time point: sample taken at primary tumor resection. Unsorted whole RNA samples from tumor, nontumor lung or frozen PBMC were sequenced. The CDR3 runs 14 residues. CDR1 and CDR2 (germline): MGHRA, YSYEKL. With 0 bases removed from V and 5 bases from J, the gap between germline ends came to 8 bases. TCRdb re-analysed the 5' RACE reads in MiXCR, keeping a single row per CDR3 protein. The table has around 3,900 distinct CDR3 sequences, 7.5% to 10% seen once; the top ten hold about 43%. V gene TRBV4-1 combines with J gene TRBJ1-3, with D unclear. The source is a male donor with early-stage non-small cell lung cancer. Sequenced material: PBMCs, taken at surgery. The CDR3 region is CASSQDIFRNTIYF. In DNA form, the CDR3 reads TGCGCCAGCAGCCAAGATATTTTTAGAAACACCATATATTTT.